What follows are 19 T cell receptor beta chains derived from one specimen sequenced in a study of blood T cell repertoires in COVID-19. TCRdb keeps only in-frame clones here, not all; method: immunoSEQ multiplex PCR. Of roughly 270,000 clones listed, 88% are singletons. Sequencing was performed on peripheral blood. These receptors all stem from a man younger than 35 with active or convalescent COVID-19.

This rearrangement joins TRBV7-8 to TRBJ2-1; 7 positions match TRBD1. V trimming: 3 bases; J trimming: 6 bases; junction bases outside the gene matches: 8. This CDR3 has 15 amino acids. Germline V gene data show CDR1 as SGHVS and CDR2 as FQNEAQ. This CDR3 reads CASSFRQGHLNEQFF. The CDR3 nucleotides are TGTGCCAGCAGCTTCAGACAGGGTCACCTCAATGAGCAGTTCTTC. Supplemented by reference TRBV7-8 and TRBJ2-1, the full variable domain reads GAGVSQSPRYKVAKRGQDVALRCDPISGHVSLFWYQQALGQGPEFLTYFQNEAQLDKSGLPSDRFFAERPEGSVSTLKIQRTQQEDSAVYLCASSFRQGHLNEQFFGPGTRLTVL.

This rearrangement joins TRBV4-1 to TRBJ1-3; D gene uncertain. Germline-derived CDR1 and CDR2 are MGHRA and YSYEKL. This CDR3 has 15 residues. The germline V and J ends were trimmed by 0 bases and 3 bases, with 9 bases remaining between them. The CDR3, as DNA: TGCGCCAGCAGCCAAGAAGTAGTATATGGAAACACCATATATTTT. Translating gives CASSQEVVYGNTIYF.

The genes are TRBV11-2 and TRBJ2-1; D is uncertain. The germline CDR1 and CDR2 sequences are SGHAT and FQNNGV. The V gene lost 5 bases and the J gene lost 0 bases, with 23 bases spanning the gap. The CDR3 covers 19 residues. The CDR3 DNA reads TGTGCCAGCAGCCCTACCGCCGACGGGTCCCGCCGCTCCTACAATGAGCAGTTCTTC. This translates into CASSPTADGSRRSYNEQFF.

This clone came up a few times. The rearrangement links TRBV7-2 to TRBJ2-5, with a possible D match to TRBD1 (5 bases). The CDR3 spans 15 residues. Trimming pared 0 bases from V and 1 base from J, leaving 9 bases between. The V gene's germline CDR1 is SGHTA and CDR2 FQGNSA. CDR3 residues: CASSLAQGPQETQYF. In nucleotides, the CDR3 is TGTGCCAGCAGCTTAGCTCAGGGTCCCCAAGAGACCCAGTACTTC.

The chain carries TRBV2 and TRBJ1-1, with TRBD1 matching 8 bases. Per the germline V gene, CDR1 is SNHLY and CDR2 is FYNNEI. The CDR3 sequence is 16 residues long. V dropped 1 base and J dropped 0; count of bases not matched to a gene: 4. As DNA, the CDR3 is TGTGCCAGCAGTGAAGATGCAGGGGGCATGAACACTGAAGCTTTCTTT. It specifies CASSEDAGGMNTEAFF.

V gene TRBV5-6 combines with J gene TRBJ1-5, with TRBD1 matching over 8 bases. After removal of 4 bases from V and 6 bases from J, the junction contained 3 bases not matched to a gene. Germline CDR1 reads SGHDT; CDR2 reads YYEEEE. The CDR3 totals 13 residues. CDR3 sequence reads: CASSLGQGQPQHF. Here the CDR3 DNA reads TGTGCCAGCAGCCTCGGACAGGGTCAGCCCCAGCATTTT. The full variable domain, rest sourced from reference TRBV5-6 and TRBJ1-5, is DAGVTQSPTHLIKTRGQQVTLRCSPKSGHDTVSWYQQALGQGPQFIFQYYEEEERQRGNFPDRFSGHQFPNYSSELNVNALLLGDSALYLCASSLGQGQPQHFGDGTRLSIL.

Worth noting for this clone: Sequence at one end of the junction differs from germline and may be a read error. V usage is TRBV18 and J usage is TRBJ2-7, with D possibly TRBD1 on 6 matching bases. The CDR3 consists of 13 residues. Germline lookup yields CDR1 KGHSH and CDR2 LQKENI. CDR3 nucleotide sequence: TGTGCCAGCTCTCCACCTAGAGGGGGCGAGCAGTACTTC. It specifies CASSPPRGGEQYF. Full variable domain (rest looked up from reference TRBV18 and TRBJ2-7): NAGVMQNPRHLVRRRGQEARLRCSPMKGHSHVYWYRQLPEEGLKFMVYLQKENIIDESGMPKERFSAEFPKEGPSILRIQQVVRGDSAAYFCASSPPRGGEQYFGPGTRLTVT.

The chain has TRBV6-4 and TRBJ2-2; 9 nucleotides agree with TRBD1. Germline lookup yields CDR1 MRHNA and CDR2 SNTAGT. Losses at the gene ends were 0 bases for V and 4 bases for J; bases not matched to a gene: 0. This CDR3 is 15 amino acids long. The CDR3 DNA follows: TGTGCCAGCAGTGACTCGGGACAGGGCACCGGGGAGCTGTTTTTT. Translated, it gives CASSDSGQGTGELFF.

The V gene is TRBV9, the J gene TRBJ1-6; D remains ambiguous. V lost 1 base to trimming and J lost 14 bases, with 19 bases between them. CDR1 is SGDLS and CDR2 is YYNGEE in the germline V gene. The CDR3 is 15 amino acids. CDR3 nucleotides: TGTGCCAGCAGCGTATCCGGGGAGGGAATGGGGACCCTCCACTTT. Protein sequence: CASSVSGEGMGTLHF.

The genes are TRBV7-8 and TRBJ2-7; the match to TRBD2 covers 10 bases. Germline V gene sequence: CDR1 SGHVS, CDR2 FQNEAQ. This CDR3 contains 16 residues. V trimming: 4 bases; J trimming: 0 bases; junction bases outside the gene matches: 6. CDR3 region: CASSSRERGGSYEQYF. The CDR3 DNA reads as TGTGCCAGCAGCTCGAGGGAGCGGGGGGGCTCCTACGAGCAGTACTTC.

The rearrangement uses TRBV6-1 and TRBJ2-5, with D perhaps TRBD2 (5 bases). This CDR3 contains 13 residues. The V gene lost 2 bases and the J gene lost 5 bases, with 9 bases spanning the gap. The germline CDR1 and CDR2 sequences are MNHNS and SASEGT. For the CDR3, the DNA is TGTGCCAGCAGTGAATGGCGGGCGGAGACCCAGTACTTC. The encoded protein is CASSEWRAETQYF.

This sequence joins TRBV7-2 and TRBJ1-6; tentatively, D is TRBD1 (5 bases). Trimming shortened V by 2 bases and J by 9 bases, and 8 bases separated the two germline ends. CDR1 and CDR2 (germline): SGHTA, FQGNSA. The CDR3 is 13 amino acids. The CDR3 sequence is CASSLKGISPLHF. The CDR3 region has the DNA TGTGCCAGCAGCTTAAAGGGGATTTCACCCCTCCACTTT.

The chain uses TRBV7-3 and TRBJ1-1, with D hard to call. The CDR3 spans 16 residues. The V and J ends lost 1 base and 1 base respectively, with 13 bases between them. The germline V gene has CDR1 SGHTA and CDR2 FQGTGA. For the CDR3, the DNA is TGTGCCAGCAGCTTAAAATTCGAAGCCGGGAACACTGAAGCTTTCTTT. Translation: CASSLKFEAGNTEAFF.

The chain uses TRBV12-3 or TRBV12-4 and TRBJ1-1, with D unclear. This CDR3 contains 10 residues. The ends were cut back, 6 bases at V and 11 bases at J, with 10 bases in the middle. CDR3 nucleotides: TGTGCCAGCAGGAGAGTAGTTGCTTTCTTT. It encodes CASRRVVAFF.

This rearrangement joins TRBV5-5 to TRBJ1-2; 7 bases fit TRBD1. The CDR3 runs to 15 residues. V shed 2 bases, J shed 4 bases, and the junction held 8 bases outside the gene matches. CDR1 is SGHKS, CDR2 YYEKEE, per germline (reference sequence). As DNA, the CDR3 is TGTGCCAGCAGCTTCGGGACAGCCTTCGGCTATGGCTACACCTTC. Protein product: CASSFGTAFGYGYTF.

This chain connects TRBV3-1 (or the pseudogene TRBV3-2) to TRBJ1-1; 11 positions agree with TRBD1. CDR3 length: 15 amino acids. The V and J ends lost 4 bases and 5 bases, in that order; junction bases with no gene match: 6. CDR1 and CDR2 from the germline V gene are LGHDT and YNNKEL (reference sequence). The DNA of the CDR3 is TGTGCCAGCAGCCTTGGGACAGGGGGTTGGACTGAAGCTTTCTTT. It codes for CASSLGTGGWTEAFF.

This clone has only one observation. The V call is TRBV6-6, the J call TRBJ2-5, with TRBD1 as a possible D gene (5 bases). Trimming stripped 2 bases from V and 5 bases from J, with 15 bases between. Germline assignment: CDR1 MNHNY and CDR2 SVGAGI (reference sequence). This CDR3 has 15 amino acids. The CDR3 DNA reads as TGTGCCAGCAGTTACACGGGCGGTCAGGGCGAGACCCAGTACTTC. Translating it yields CASSYTGGQGETQYF.

The DNA for the CDR3 is TGTGCCAGTACCCCCGCGGGGGGCGACTATGGCTACACCTTC. This encodes CASTPAGGDYGYTF. The chain employs TRBV19 and TRBJ1-2; the D gene is possibly TRBD1 (6 bases). The germline gives CDR1 LNHDA, CDR2 SQIVND (reference sequence). V was clipped by 7 bases and J by 3 bases, with 15 bases between them. The CDR3 has 14 amino acids. The whole variable domain, filled in from reference TRBV19 and TRBJ1-2, reads DGGITQSPKYLFRKEGQNVTLSCEQNLNHDAMYWYRQDPGQGLRLIYYSQIVNDFQKGDIAEGYSVSREKKESFPLTVTSAQKNPTAFYLCASTPAGGDYGYTFGSGTRLTVV.

The V and J genes are TRBV6-1 and TRBJ2-7; D is perhaps TRBD2 (6 bases). The V and J ends lost 0 bases and 1 base respectively, with 16 bases between them. Germline loops: CDR1 MNHNS, CDR2 SASEGT. The CDR3 is made up of 17 amino acids. The chain's CDR3 is CASSEALGIRGSYEQYF. The CDR3 DNA reads TGTGCCAGCAGTGAAGCATTAGGGATACGGGGGTCCTACGAGCAGTACTTC.